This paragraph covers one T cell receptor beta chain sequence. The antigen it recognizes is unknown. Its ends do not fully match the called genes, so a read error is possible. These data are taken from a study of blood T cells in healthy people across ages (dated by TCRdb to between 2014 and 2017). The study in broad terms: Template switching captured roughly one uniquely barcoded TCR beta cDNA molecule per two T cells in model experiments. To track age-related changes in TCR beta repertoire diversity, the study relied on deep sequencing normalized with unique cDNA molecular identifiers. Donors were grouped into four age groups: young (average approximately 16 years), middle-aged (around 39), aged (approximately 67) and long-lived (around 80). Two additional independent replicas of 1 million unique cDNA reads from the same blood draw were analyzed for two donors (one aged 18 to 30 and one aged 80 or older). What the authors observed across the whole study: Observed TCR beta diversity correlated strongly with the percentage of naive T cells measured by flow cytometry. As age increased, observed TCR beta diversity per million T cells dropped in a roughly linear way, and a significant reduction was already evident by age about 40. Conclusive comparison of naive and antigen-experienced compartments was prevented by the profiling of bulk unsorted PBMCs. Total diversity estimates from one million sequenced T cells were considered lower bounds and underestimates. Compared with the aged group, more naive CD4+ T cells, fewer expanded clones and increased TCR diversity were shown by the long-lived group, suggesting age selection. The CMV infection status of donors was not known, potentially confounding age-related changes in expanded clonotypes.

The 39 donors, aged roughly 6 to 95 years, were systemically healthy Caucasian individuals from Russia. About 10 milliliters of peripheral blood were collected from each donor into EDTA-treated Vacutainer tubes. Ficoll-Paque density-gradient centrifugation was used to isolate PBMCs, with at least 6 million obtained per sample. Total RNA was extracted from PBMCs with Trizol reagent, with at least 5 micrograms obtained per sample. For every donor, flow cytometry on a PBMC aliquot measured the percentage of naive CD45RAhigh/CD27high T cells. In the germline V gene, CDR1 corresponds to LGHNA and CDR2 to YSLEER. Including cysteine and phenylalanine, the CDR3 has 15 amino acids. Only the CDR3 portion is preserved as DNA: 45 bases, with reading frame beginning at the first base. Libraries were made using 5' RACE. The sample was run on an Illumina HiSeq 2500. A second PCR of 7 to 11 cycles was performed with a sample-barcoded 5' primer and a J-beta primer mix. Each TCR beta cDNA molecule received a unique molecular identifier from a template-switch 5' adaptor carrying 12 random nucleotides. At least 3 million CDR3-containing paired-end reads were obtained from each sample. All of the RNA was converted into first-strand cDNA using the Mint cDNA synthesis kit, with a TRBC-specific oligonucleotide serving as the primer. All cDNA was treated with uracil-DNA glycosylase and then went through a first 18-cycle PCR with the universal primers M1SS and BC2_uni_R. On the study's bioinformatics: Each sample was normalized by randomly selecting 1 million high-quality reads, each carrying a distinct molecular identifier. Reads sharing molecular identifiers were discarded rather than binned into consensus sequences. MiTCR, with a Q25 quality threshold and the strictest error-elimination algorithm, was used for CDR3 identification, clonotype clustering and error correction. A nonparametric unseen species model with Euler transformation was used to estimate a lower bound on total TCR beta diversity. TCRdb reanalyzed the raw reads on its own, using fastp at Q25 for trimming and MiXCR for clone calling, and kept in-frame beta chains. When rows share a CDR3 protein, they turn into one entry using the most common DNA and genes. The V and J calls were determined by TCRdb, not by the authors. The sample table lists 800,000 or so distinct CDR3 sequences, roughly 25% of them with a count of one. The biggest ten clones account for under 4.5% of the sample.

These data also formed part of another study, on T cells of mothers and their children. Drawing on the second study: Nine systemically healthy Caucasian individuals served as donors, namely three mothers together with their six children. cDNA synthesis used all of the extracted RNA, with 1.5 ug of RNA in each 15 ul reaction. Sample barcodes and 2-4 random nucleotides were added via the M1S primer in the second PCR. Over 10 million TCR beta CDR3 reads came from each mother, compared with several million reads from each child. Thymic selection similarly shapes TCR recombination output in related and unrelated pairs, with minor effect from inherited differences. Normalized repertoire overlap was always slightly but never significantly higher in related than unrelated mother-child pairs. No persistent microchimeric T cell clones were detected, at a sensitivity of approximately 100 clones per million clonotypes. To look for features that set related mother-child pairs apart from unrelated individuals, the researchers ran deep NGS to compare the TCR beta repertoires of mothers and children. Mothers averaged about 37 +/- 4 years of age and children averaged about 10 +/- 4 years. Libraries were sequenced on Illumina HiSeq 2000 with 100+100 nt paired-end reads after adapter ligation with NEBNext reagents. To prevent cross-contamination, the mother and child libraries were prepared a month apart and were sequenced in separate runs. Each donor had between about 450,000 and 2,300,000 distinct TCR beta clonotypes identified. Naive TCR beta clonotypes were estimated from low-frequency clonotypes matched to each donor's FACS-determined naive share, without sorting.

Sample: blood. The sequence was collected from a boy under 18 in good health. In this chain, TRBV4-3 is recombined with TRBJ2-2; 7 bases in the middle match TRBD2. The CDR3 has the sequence CASGQSLAAPGELFF. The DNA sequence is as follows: TGCGCCAGCGGCCAAAGTCTAGCGGCGCCCGGGGAGCTGTTTTTT.